A single sample is the source of the 12 T cell receptor beta chains below, sequenced in a study of CD8+ T cells in alopecia areata. Following RNA extraction, reverse transcription yielded cDNA that acted as the sequencing template. TCRdb's table, derived via immunoSEQ multiplex PCR, lists solely in-frame clones and lacks some. The sample carries 150,000 or so clones, about 87% recorded once. This sample comprised CD8+ T cells sorted from blood, obtained at week 0. All receptors come from a human donor with alopecia areata.

The chain uses TRBV12-5 and TRBJ2-7; D remains unclear. CDR3 length equals 12 residues. Germline CDR1 reads LGHNT; CDR2 reads FRNRAP. Trimming pared 3 bases from V and 4 bases from J, leaving 7 bases between. The DNA of the CDR3 is TGTGCTAGTGGTTTAAGAGGATACGAGCAGTACTTC. It yields the protein CASGLRGYEQYF.

V gene TRBV11-2 combines with J gene TRBJ1-4; D uncertain. The CDR3 covers 18 residues. Germline lookup yields CDR1 SGHAT and CDR2 FQNNGV. Trimming cost V 0 bases and J 8 bases, with 22 bases left between them. CDR3 DNA sequence: TGTGCCAGCAGCTTAGATTTATGGGTGAGGGAAGGAGAGGAAAAACTGTTTTTT. Protein: CASSLDLWVREGEEKLFF.

This clone was counted a few times. V and J are TRBV27 and TRBJ2-1; TRBD2 agrees at 7 bases. CDR3 length equals 15 residues. The trim removed 3 bases at V and 4 bases at J, leaving 6 bases unmatched. The germline V gene encodes CDR1 MNHEY and CDR2 SMNVEV (reference sequence). CDR3 protein: CASSLGDYPYNEQFF. CDR3 coding DNA: TGTGCCAGCAGTTTGGGGGACTACCCATACAATGAGCAGTTCTTC.

About this clone itself: Relative to the germline gene, one junction end is altered; a read error may explain this. Other DNA sequences in the sample encode the same CDR3. The chain joins TRBV2 to TRBJ1-2; 9 bases are a match to TRBD1. The CDR3 extends over 14 amino acids. Germline V gives CDR1 SNHLY, CDR2 FYNNEI. The CDR3 region has the DNA TGTGCCAGTAGTGAAGGGGACAGGGTGCATGGCTACACCTTC. Translating it yields CASSEGDRVHGYTF.

This clone turned up a few times. The V call is TRBV29-1, the J call TRBJ2-1; D unclear. The V and J ends lost 5 bases and 7 bases respectively, with 9 bases between them. Germline CDR1 is SQVTM and CDR2 is ANQGSEA. The CDR3 covers 11 residues. CDR3 DNA sequence: TGCAGCGTTATAACCGGGAATGAGCAGTTCTTC. This encodes CSVITGNEQFF.

V usage is TRBV6-5 and J usage is TRBJ2-6; D is unclear. Germline lookup yields CDR1 MNHEY and CDR2 SVGAGI. The length of the CDR3 is 15 residues. V lost 0 bases and J 12 bases, leaving 15 bases between the germline ends. CDR3 in amino acids: CASSYSVPTPVVLTF. The DNA for the CDR3 is TGTGCCAGCAGTTACTCTGTGCCTACCCCGGTCGTCCTGACTTTC.

CDR3 residues: CAWILPASELAGGYANTGELFF. The CDR3 coding sequence is TGTGCCTGGATCCTCCCCGCCTCGGAACTAGCGGGAGGGTACGCGAACACCGGGGAGCTGTTTTTT. The V gene is TRBV30, the J gene TRBJ2-2; 13 bases fit TRBD2. Per the germline V gene, CDR1 is GTSNPN and CDR2 is SVGIG (reference sequence). V trimming: 4 bases; J trimming: 0 bases; junction bases outside the gene matches: 20. The CDR3 has 22 residues.

The rearrangement joins TRBV11-2 to TRBJ2-2, with D possibly TRBD2 on 7 matching bases. With 1 base removed from V and 6 bases from J, the gap between germline ends came to 12 bases. Germline CDR1 reads SGHAT; CDR2 reads FQNNGV. This CDR3 comprises 15 residues. The CDR3 DNA reads as TGTGCCAGCAGCTTAGTTGGGGAGGGGGCCGGGGAGCTGTTTTTT. Protein sequence: CASSLVGEGAGELFF.

The rearrangement joins TRBV19 to TRBJ2-7, with 9 bases that match TRBD1. J lost 6 bases, V lost 6 bases, and 6 bases had no gene match. The CDR3 runs 13 residues. CDR1 LNHDA and CDR2 SQIVND come from the germline V gene (reference sequence). CDR3 DNA: TGTGCCAGTAGCTGGGGACAGGGCGGCGAGCAGTACTTC. It is translated as CASSWGQGGEQYF. Full variable domain (outside the CDR3, taken from reference TRBV19 and TRBJ2-7): DGGITQSPKYLFRKEGQNVTLSCEQNLNHDAMYWYRQDPGQGLRLIYYSQIVNDFQKGDIAEGYSVSREKKESFPLTVTSAQKNPTAFYLCASSWGQGGEQYFGPGTRLTVT.

The chain couples TRBV7-9 to TRBJ1-2; 8 positions match TRBD1. The J segment lost 6 bases and the V segment lost 8 bases, leaving 8 bases of the junction unmatched. The CDR3 runs 13 residues. The germline gives CDR1 SEHNR, CDR2 FQNEAQ (reference sequence). Written as DNA, the CDR3 is TGTGCCAGCTCTCACCCGGGACAGGATGGCTACACCTTC. Translated: CASSHPGQDGYTF.

As for this clone: Other DNA sequences within the sample encode an identical CDR3. The CDR3 DNA is TGTGCCAGCAGCTTCCAGGGAGGCAATCAGCCCCAGCATTTT. This codes for CASSFQGGNQPQHF. V gene TRBV5-4 combines with J gene TRBJ1-5; a possible D gene is TRBD1 (5 bases). Germline CDR1 reads SGHNT; CDR2 reads YYREEE (reference sequence). The CDR3 has 14 amino acids. Trimming took off 2 bases at V and 2 bases at J, with 8 bases between the two ends.

A word on this clone: Other DNA variants within this sample encode the same CDR3. J is TRBJ2-7 and V is TRBV27; D gene ambiguous. CDR1 and CDR2 from the germline V gene are MNHEY and SMNVEV (reference sequence). Trimming stripped 0 bases from V and 5 bases from J, with 5 bases between. This CDR3 is built from 12 residues. CDR3 loop: CASSLSGNEQYF. As DNA, the CDR3 is TGTGCCAGCAGTTTATCAGGGAACGAGCAGTACTTC.